The 28 T cell receptor beta chains below were found in one sample sequenced in a study of glioma-infiltrating T cells. Amplification of TCR alpha and beta CDR3 regions from RNA used iRepertoire nested multiplex PCR. TCRdb analysed the multiplex PCR reads with MiXCR anew, one entry per CDR3 protein. The sample shows over 130,000 distinct CDR3 sequences, about two fifths of them seen only once. Sample: glioma tissue, nonneoplastic brain tissue, or PBMCs (not recorded which). These receptor sequences come from a human donor with low-grade glioma or glioblastoma, undergoing nonglioma brain surgery, or in good health (not recorded which).

This clonotype was recorded many times. The gene calls are TRBV28 and TRBJ2-1, with D possibly TRBD1 on 5 matching bases. This CDR3 is 14 amino acids long. The V gene's germline CDR1 is MDHEN and CDR2 SYDVKM. V was clipped by 2 bases and J by 8 bases, with 13 bases between them. CDR3: CASSLPLQVYEQFF. The DNA for the CDR3 is TGTGCCAGCAGTTTACCTCTACAGGTTTATGAGCAGTTCTTC. Drawing the rest from reference TRBV28 and TRBJ2-1, the complete variable domain is DVKVTQSSRYLVKRTGEKVFLECVQDMDHENMFWYRQDPGLGLRLIYFSYDVKMKEKGDIPEGYSVSREKKERFSLILESASTNQTSMYLCASSLPLQVYEQFFGPGTRLTVL.

With respect to this clonotype: One end of the junction fails to match germline, which may point to a read error. The V gene is TRBV2, the J gene TRBJ2-3; 7 positions agree with TRBD2. This CDR3 region has 13 residues. In germline, CDR1 is SNHLY, CDR2 FYNNEI. Written as DNA, the CDR3 is TGTGTCAGCAGCGGGACTATTACAGATACGCAGTATTTT. It yields the protein CVSSGTITDTQYF. The variable domain in full, with the rest retrieved from reference TRBV2 and TRBJ2-3, is EPEVTQTPSHQVTQMGQEVILRCVPISNHLYFYWYRQILGQKVEFLVSFYNNEISEKSEIFDDQFSVERPDGSNFTLKIRSTKLEDSAMYFCVSSGTITDTQYFGPGTRLTVL.

The sample holds a few counts of this clonotype. The chain has TRBV20-1 and TRBJ2-1; a weak D match, TRBD2 (5 bases). Germline values: CDR1 DFQATT, CDR2 SNEGSKA (reference sequence). V was pared by 2 bases and J by 7 bases, with 12 bases between. This CDR3 has 13 amino acids. The CDR3 loop reads CSARRGSRNEQFF. DNA of the CDR3: TGCAGTGCTAGAAGAGGGTCGCGGAATGAGCAGTTCTTC.

A remark on this clonotype: One end of the junction varies from germline; a read error may be responsible. The chain employs TRBV6-2 or TRBV6-3 and TRBJ2-6; D possibly corresponds to TRBD2 (5 bases). Per germline, CDR1 MNHEY and CDR2 SVGEGT. The CDR3 extends over 15 amino acids. For the CDR3, the DNA is TGTGCCAGCAGTAATGGGAGCTCTGGGGACAACGTCCTGACTTTC. Translating it yields CASSNGSSGDNVLTF.

This clonotype occurred a few times. The chain uses TRBV27 and TRBJ1-3; D gene unclear. Trimming removed 5 bases at V and 4 bases at J, with 12 bases between. Germline CDR1 is MNHEY and CDR2 is SMNVEV (reference sequence). The CDR3 has 14 residues. CDR3 loop: CASSGEVTGNTIYF. The CDR3 nucleotides read TGTGCCAGCAGTGGGGAGGTTACCGGAAACACCATATATTTT.

J is TRBJ2-5 and V is TRBV12-3 or TRBV12-4, with D uncertain. The CDR3 runs 12 residues. The ends were cut back, 4 bases at V and 9 bases at J, with 12 bases in the middle. CDR3 residues: CASSSRSLPQYF. DNA for the CDR3: TGTGCCAGCAGTTCCCGCTCATTGCCCCAGTACTTC.

This clonotype was observed a few times. This sequence joins TRBV4-1 and TRBJ1-3; tentatively, D is TRBD1 (5 bases). CDR1 MGHRA and CDR2 YSYEKL come from the germline V gene. The V and J ends lost 5 bases and 8 bases respectively, with 25 bases between them. This CDR3 has 17 amino acids. The CDR3 loop is CASSGRVVGGVVDTIYF. CDR3 bases: TGCGCCAGCAGCGGGCGGGTGGTGGGGGGGGTCGTGGACACCATATATTTT.

This chain joins TRBV9 and TRBJ1-1, with a possible D match to TRBD1 (5 bases). Trimming removed 3 bases from V and 6 bases from J, with 18 bases in between. CDR1 and CDR2 from the germline V gene are SGDLS and YYNGEE. CDR3 size: 15 residues. DNA of the CDR3: TGTGCCAGCAGCGCCACCGGTTGGGGCTTGGCTGAAGCTTTCTTT. Protein sequence: CASSATGWGLAEAFF.

The V and J genes are TRBV28 and TRBJ1-3; no reliable D call. Trimming shortened V by 3 bases and J by 5 bases, and 14 bases separated the two germline ends. The CDR3 is 15 residues long. Germline-derived CDR1 and CDR2 are MDHEN and SYDVKM. The CDR3 DNA is TGTGCCAGCAGTTTCCTGGACGGAGGGAGAAACACCATATATTTT. It is translated as CASSFLDGGRNTIYF.

This chain links TRBV28 with TRBJ1-2; D unclear. The CDR3 totals 16 residues. Germline V gives CDR1 MDHEN, CDR2 SYDVKM. Trimming took 6 bases from V and 8 from J, leaving 25 bases between them. The CDR3, as DNA: TGTGCCAGCAGCCTAAGAGGGAGGGAGGCCCTGGGCGGCTACACCTTC. This translates into CASSLRGREALGGYTF.

V usage is TRBV4-3 and J usage is TRBJ2-7, with 8 positions matching TRBD1. Germline loops: CDR1 LGHNA, CDR2 YSLEER. Trimming at V came to 4 bases and at J to 5 bases, leaving 13 bases not matched to a gene. This CDR3 is 16 amino acids long. The chain's CDR3 is CASSPSDRAEMDEQYF. The CDR3 DNA sequence: TGCGCCAGCAGCCCATCGGACAGGGCTGAAATGGACGAGCAGTACTTC.

This clonotype showed up just a few times. The V gene is TRBV5-1, the J gene TRBJ2-3, with TRBD1 matching 7 bases. Germline V gene data show CDR1 as SGHRS and CDR2 as YFSETQ. CDR3 length equals 15 residues. The V gene end was trimmed by 4 bases and the J gene end by 0 bases; junction bases not matched to a gene: 5. The CDR3 bases are TGCGCCAGCAGCACGGGACAGTACAGCACAGATACGCAGTATTTT. This translates into CASSTGQYSTDTQYF.

This clonotype has at least ten counts. The chain joins TRBV27 to TRBJ1-3; D not resolved. The length of the CDR3 is 14 residues. Trimming removed 0 bases from V and 9 bases from J, with 12 bases in between. Germline V lookup: CDR1 MNHEY, CDR2 SMNVEV (reference sequence). CDR3 residues: CASSLSIHRGTIYF. CDR3 nucleotides: TGTGCCAGCAGTTTATCGATTCATCGTGGCACCATATATTTT.

By share of the sample, this clonotype is medium-sized. The V gene is TRBV7-3, the J gene TRBJ2-1; possible D gene TRBD2, 6 bases. Germline CDR1 reads SGHTA; CDR2 reads FQGTGA. Trimming left V 2 bases short and J 6 bases short, with 14 bases between. This CDR3 comprises 15 residues. The CDR3 here is CASSLEPGTLNEQFF. In DNA, the CDR3 is TGTGCCAGCAGCTTAGAACCCGGGACTCTCAATGAGCAGTTCTTC.

A word on this clonotype: An end of the junction does not agree with germline; a read error may underlie this. The chain carries TRBV20-1 and TRBJ1-1; D possibly corresponds to TRBD1 (5 bases). From germline, CDR1 is DFQATT and CDR2 SNEGSKA (reference sequence). This CDR3 region has 15 residues. The DNA for the CDR3 is TGCAGTGCTAGAGACCCTCAGGGCTGGCACACTGAAGCTTACTTT. This translates into CSARDPQGWHTEAYF.

The chain couples TRBV24-1 to TRBJ1-3; D is unresolved. The CDR3 has 14 amino acids. The ends were cut back, 4 bases at V and 4 bases at J, with 10 bases in the middle. Germline values: CDR1 KGHDR, CDR2 SFDVKD. CDR3 in DNA: TGTGCCACCAGTGAAGGCCGTCCGGGAAACACCATATATTTT. Amino acids: CATSEGRPGNTIYF.

This clonotype was counted only a few times. This chain links TRBV20-1 with TRBJ2-6, with D hard to call. V was clipped by 1 base and J by 0 bases, with 7 bases between them. The CDR3 covers 15 residues. Germline assignment: CDR1 DFQATT and CDR2 SNEGSKA (reference sequence). CDR3 loop: CSARVGLSGANVLTF. The CDR3, as DNA: TGCAGTGCTAGAGTAGGGCTCTCTGGGGCCAACGTCCTGACTTTC.

The chain uses TRBV12-3 or TRBV12-4 and TRBJ2-1; TRBD1 matches 8 bases. J lost 5 bases, V lost 4 bases, and 16 bases had no gene match. There are 18 residues in the CDR3. As DNA, the CDR3 is TGTGCCAGCAGTTCCACCGACAGGGGTCGTCCCCTTAACAATGAGCAGTTCTTC. Translation: CASSSTDRGRPLNNEQFF.

The chain has TRBV10-3 and TRBJ1-2; unclear D gene. Germline V gene sequence: CDR1 ENHRY, CDR2 SYGVKD. The V and J ends lost 0 bases and 3 bases respectively, with 11 bases between them. The CDR3 runs to 15 residues. CDR3 sequence: CAISESQQVYYGYTF. In DNA, the CDR3 is TGTGCCATCAGTGAGTCTCAGCAGGTCTACTATGGCTACACCTTC.

This clonotype occurred a few times. The rearrangement uses TRBV20-1 and TRBJ2-1; TRBD2 matches at 11 bases. The CDR3 runs to 18 residues. Germline V gene lookup returns CDR1 DFQATT and CDR2 SNEGSKA (reference sequence). With 0 bases clipped from V and 7 bases from J, the junction kept 14 bases outside the gene matches. DNA for the CDR3: TGCAGTGCTAGAGATCTGGAGAGTAGCGGGAGGGCCCGGAATGAGCAGTTCTTC. Its protein product is CSARDLESSGRARNEQFF.

This clonotype was picked up a small number of times. This chain joins TRBV6-5 and TRBJ1-5; D is uncertain. Germline lookup yields CDR1 MNHEY and CDR2 SVGAGI. Trimming took 5 bases from V and 2 from J, leaving 10 bases between them. CDR3 size: 14 residues. CDR3 in amino acids: CASSVTKGNQPQHF. CDR3 sequence (DNA): TGTGCCAGCAGTGTTACCAAGGGCAATCAGCCCCAGCATTTT.

The J gene is TRBJ2-1, the V gene TRBV2, with a weak D call TRBD2 (6 bases). This CDR3 is built from 14 residues. Germline CDR1 and CDR2: SNHLY and FYNNEI. Between the trimmed V and J ends, which lost 3 bases and 6 bases, there was a span of 12 bases. The CDR3 reads CASSEWQGGNEQFF. CDR3 coding DNA: TGTGCCAGCAGTGAGTGGCAGGGAGGCAATGAGCAGTTCTTC. Supplemented by reference TRBV2 and TRBJ2-1, the full variable domain reads EPEVTQTPSHQVTQMGQEVILRCVPISNHLYFYWYRQILGQKVEFLVSFYNNEISEKSEIFDDQFSVERPDGSNFTLKIRSTKLEDSAMYFCASSEWQGGNEQFFGPGTRLTVL.

At least ten counts were recorded for this clonotype. J is TRBJ2-3 and V is TRBV6-1, with 7 bases that match TRBD1. The CDR3 length is 15 residues. J was trimmed by 6 bases and V by 6 bases; bases with no gene match: 12. CDR1 is MNHNS, CDR2 SASEGT, per germline. The CDR3 sequence: CASRTTGTVSDTQYF. The CDR3 DNA reads as TGTGCCAGCAGAACGACCGGGACAGTAAGCGATACGCAGTATTTT.

V gene TRBV7-9 combines with J gene TRBJ2-7; possibly TRBD1 for D (5 bases). This CDR3 region has 12 residues. Germline assignment: CDR1 SEHNR and CDR2 FQNEAQ (reference sequence). V was trimmed by 11 bases and J by 2 bases, leaving 13 bases between them. In DNA, the CDR3 is TGTGCCTGGAGCAGGGATACCTACGAGCAGTACTTC. This translates into CAWSRDTYEQYF.

In regard to this clonotype: A much larger clone differs from this one at a single base, so this may be a read error. This chain joins TRBV6-1 and TRBJ1-6; tentative D call: TRBD1 (5 bases). The CDR3 spans 16 residues. CDR1 MNHNS and CDR2 SASEGT come from the germline V gene. This CDR3 is CASSEARGTGNSPFHF. CDR3 in DNA: TGTGCCAGCAGTGAAGCAAGGGGAACGGGAAATTCACCCTTCCACTTT.

As for this clonotype: This could be a read error, since a much larger clone is one nucleotide away. This rearrangement joins TRBV7-2 to TRBJ2-1; TRBD1 aligns across 8 bases. The CDR3 spans 15 residues. The V segment lost 7 bases and the J segment 5 bases; nucleotides outside the gene matches: 10. Germline CDR1 is SGHTA and CDR2 is FQGNSA. The CDR3 DNA sequence: TGTGCCAGCAACCCGGGACAGGTGGTGAACAATGAGCAGTTCTTC. This sequence encodes CASNPGQVVNNEQFF.

This clonotype has only a few counts. The chain recombines TRBV28 with TRBJ2-1; D gene ambiguous. V was cut by 8 bases and J by 8 bases, with 13 bases left in between. Per germline, CDR1 MDHEN and CDR2 SYDVKM. The CDR3 totals 12 residues. The CDR3 loop is CASSRIGYEQFF. The DNA of the CDR3 is TGTGCCAGCTCTCGAATTGGGTATGAGCAGTTCTTC. Full variable domain (rest looked up from reference TRBV28 and TRBJ2-1): DVKVTQSSRYLVKRTGEKVFLECVQDMDHENMFWYRQDPGLGLRLIYFSYDVKMKEKGDIPEGYSVSREKKERFSLILESASTNQTSMYLCASSRIGYEQFFGPGTRLTVL.

The rearrangement uses TRBV29-1 and TRBJ1-3, with a tentative D call TRBD1 (6 bases). The CDR3 runs 13 residues. V was clipped by 4 bases and J by 8 bases, with 15 bases between them. Germline V gene sequence: CDR1 SQVTM, CDR2 ANQGSEA. CDR3: CSVVPTGGHTIYF. The CDR3 nucleotides read TGCAGCGTTGTGCCGACAGGAGGACACACCATATATTTT.